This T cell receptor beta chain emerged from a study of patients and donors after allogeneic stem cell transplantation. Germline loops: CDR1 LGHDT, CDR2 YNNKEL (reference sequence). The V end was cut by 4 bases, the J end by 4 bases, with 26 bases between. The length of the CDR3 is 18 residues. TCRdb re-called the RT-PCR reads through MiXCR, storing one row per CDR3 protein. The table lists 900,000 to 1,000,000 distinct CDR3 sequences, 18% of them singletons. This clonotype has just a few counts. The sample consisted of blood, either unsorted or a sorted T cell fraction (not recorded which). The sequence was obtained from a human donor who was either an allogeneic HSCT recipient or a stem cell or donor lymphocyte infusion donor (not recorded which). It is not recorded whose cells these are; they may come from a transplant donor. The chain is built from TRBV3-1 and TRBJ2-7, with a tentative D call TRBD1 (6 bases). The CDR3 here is CASSRSGITGRGGYEQYF. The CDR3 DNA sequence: TGTGCCAGCAGCCGTTCGGGAATCACAGGCCGAGGGGGTTACGAGCAGTACTTC.